The T cell receptor beta chain described here comes from a study of technical replicates of blood from a handful of donors (dated by TCRdb to between 2016 and 2019). As encoded in the germline V gene, CDR1 is MDHEN while CDR2 is SYDVKM. The junction carries 21 bases between V and J, which are trimmed by 7 bases and 5 bases respectively. From cysteine to phenylalanine, the CDR3 is 15 amino acids long. The read is trimmed to its CDR3 DNA, 45 bases read in frame from base 1. Comments on this clone: Its antigen is still unknown. No much larger clonotype is one base removed from it; base qualities were not supplied.

The library was prepared using the immunoSEQ multiplex PCR assay. Sourced from immuneACCESS, this table was stored by TCRdb with only in-frame sequences that have V and J called. A share of the clones is absent; for the studies checked, an unresolved V gene accounts for under half, and the remainder has no known explanation. Here the sample has around 72,000 clones; roughly 98% occur a single time. The leading ten clones occupy approximately 0.2% of the sample. The sequence came from a human donor in good health. The chain is made from TRBV28 and TRBJ2-7, with TRBD1 tentatively as D gene (7 bases match). The material sequenced was T cells isolated from PBMCs. The DNA sequence is TGTGCCAGCAAAACCCAAGGAGGGGGCATCGACGAGCAGTACTTC. Its protein reads: CASKTQGGGIDEQYF.